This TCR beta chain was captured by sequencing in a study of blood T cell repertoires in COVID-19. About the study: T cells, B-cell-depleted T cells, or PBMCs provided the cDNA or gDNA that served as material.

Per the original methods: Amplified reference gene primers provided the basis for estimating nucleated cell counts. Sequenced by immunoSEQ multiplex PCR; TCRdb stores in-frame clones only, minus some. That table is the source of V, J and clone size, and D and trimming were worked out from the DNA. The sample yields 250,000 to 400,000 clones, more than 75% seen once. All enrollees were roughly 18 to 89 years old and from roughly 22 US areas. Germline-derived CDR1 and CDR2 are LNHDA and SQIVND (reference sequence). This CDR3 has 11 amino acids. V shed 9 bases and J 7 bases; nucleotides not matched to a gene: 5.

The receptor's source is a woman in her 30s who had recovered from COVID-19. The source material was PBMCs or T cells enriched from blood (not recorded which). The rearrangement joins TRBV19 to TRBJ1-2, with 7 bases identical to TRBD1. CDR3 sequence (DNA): TGTGCCAGCGAGGGGGCCGGTGGCTACACCTTC. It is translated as CASEGAGGYTF.